Included here is one TCR beta chain sequence, with context. Its cognate antigen is unknown. This entry belongs to a study of OX40 agonist ivuxolimab in advanced cancers. Turning to the study itself: As their treatment, patients were administered ivuxolimab, an agonistic anti-OX40 (CD134) antibody.

TCRdb keeps only in-frame clones here, not all; method: immunoSEQ multiplex PCR. The table records fewer than 45,000 clones, 85% to 90% of them present only once. Overall study results and limits: CD8+ T cells were the subset that, on average, had more expanded clones than CD4+.

Germline trimming cut 5 bases from V and 0 bases from J; bases unmatched to any gene: 9. The CDR3 runs 17 residues. Germline V CDR1 and CDR2: SEHNR, FQNEAQ (reference sequence). This TCR derives from an adult with an advanced solid tumor such as melanoma, head and neck, liver or kidney cancer. The J gene is TRBJ2-1, the V gene TRBV7-9, with 8 bases identical to TRBD2. Sequenced here: CD4+ or CD8+ T cells sorted from blood, sampled in a trial of the OX40 agonist ivuxolimab. Written as DNA, the CDR3 is TGTGCCAGCAGCCCCAGGACGGGGGGGAGCTCCTACAATGAGCAGTTCTTC. Its translation is CASSPRTGGSSYNEQFF. Using reference TRBV7-9 and TRBJ2-1 for the parts outside the CDR3, the full variable domain is DTGVSQNPRHKITKRGQNVTFRCDPISEHNRLYWYRQTLGQGPEFLTYFQNEAQLEKSRLLSDRFSAERPKGSFSTLEIQRTEQGDSAMYLCASSPRTGGSSYNEQFFGPGTRLTVL.